The 24 T cell receptor beta chains below all came from one sample that was sequenced in a study of cytomegalovirus exposure and HLA in healthy donors. The PCR employed 60 Vbeta primers together with 13 Jbeta primers. Sequenced by immunoSEQ multiplex PCR; TCRdb stores in-frame clones only, minus some. In all, the sample yields fewer than 250,000 clones. Sequenced input: PBMCs. These receptors came from a woman aged 25 to 39 in good health and CMV-seropositive.

The CDR3 protein is CAISPGQGAQGTEAFF. The CDR3 nucleotides read TGTGCCATCAGCCCGGGACAGGGGGCGCAGGGTACTGAAGCTTTCTTT. The V gene is TRBV10-3, the J gene TRBJ1-1; TRBD1 matches 12 bases. The CDR3 sequence is 16 residues long. V shed 6 bases and J 5 bases; nucleotides not matched to a gene: 10. Per the germline V gene, CDR1 is ENHRY and CDR2 is SYGVKD.

This chain links TRBV27 with TRBJ2-7; maybe TRBD1 (5 bases). The CDR3 sequence is 11 residues long. Deletions cut 11 bases from V and 6 bases from J, with 14 bases between. Per germline, CDR1 MNHEY and CDR2 SMNVEV (reference sequence). CDR3 DNA: TGTGCCGCCCAGGGCATCGGCGAGCAGTACTTC. Translated: CAAQGIGEQYF.

The gene calls are TRBV2 and TRBJ2-7; the match to TRBD2 covers 11 bases. This CDR3 is built from 15 residues. The V gene end was trimmed by 4 bases and the J gene end by 5 bases; junction bases not matched to a gene: 7. The germline CDR1 and CDR2 sequences are SNHLY and FYNNEI. The CDR3 DNA is TGTGCCAGCAGTGGGATTAGCGGGGGGGCCGACGAGCAGTACTTC. As protein: CASSGISGGADEQYF.

The chain combines TRBV5-4 with TRBJ2-1, with TRBD2 matching 12 bases. The CDR3 extends over 17 amino acids. The trim removed 0 bases at V and 5 bases at J, leaving 6 bases unmatched. Germline V CDR1 and CDR2: SGHNT, YYREEE (reference sequence). CDR3 nucleotides: TGTGCCAGCAGCTTGGCTAGCGGGGGGGCGAGGGACAATGAGCAGTTCTTC. It encodes CASSLASGGARDNEQFF.

The genes are TRBV19 and TRBJ2-5; the match to TRBD2 covers 8 bases. From germline, CDR1 is LNHDA and CDR2 SQIVND (reference sequence). The CDR3 length is 16 residues. The V gene end was trimmed by 1 base and the J gene end by 1 base; junction bases not matched to a gene: 5. The CDR3 coding sequence is TGTGCCAGTAGTATAGGAGTAGCGGGGATCCAAGAGACCCAGTACTTC. Translated, it gives CASSIGVAGIQETQYF.

Regarding this clone: The junction departs from germline at one end; a sequencing error may be responsible. This rearrangement joins TRBV19 to TRBJ2-7; 10 bases are a match to TRBD1. The length of the CDR3 is 15 residues. Germline CDR1 reads LNHDA; CDR2 reads SQIVND (reference sequence). The CDR3 loop reads CASSMGDRGPYEQHF. CDR3 DNA: TGTGCCAGTAGTATGGGAGACAGGGGGCCCTACGAGCAGCACTTC.

The V gene is TRBV7-7, the J gene TRBJ2-5; weak D call: TRBD1 (5 bases). Germline CDR1 SSHAT, CDR2 FNYEAQ (reference sequence). The CDR3 length is 12 residues. V was pared by 3 bases and J by 7 bases, with 9 bases between. In DNA, the CDR3 is TGTGCCAGCAGCTTCCCCCAGGGGACCCAGTACTTC. Amino acid sequence: CASSFPQGTQYF.

The V and J genes are TRBV4-3 and TRBJ2-1; 10 nucleotides line up with TRBD2. The CDR3 contains 17 residues. J gave up 5 bases and V 4 bases, and 11 bases lay outside the gene matches. Germline CDR1 is LGHNA and CDR2 is YSLEER. This chain's CDR3 is CASSPLLTSGPNNEQFF. The CDR3 DNA is TGCGCCAGCAGCCCCCTATTGACTAGCGGGCCCAACAATGAGCAGTTCTTC.

The chain has TRBV2 and TRBJ1-4; no definite D call. CDR3 length: 14 residues. V lost 0 bases and J 10 bases, leaving 12 bases between the germline ends. The germline gives CDR1 SNHLY, CDR2 FYNNEI. The CDR3 sequence: CASSEAEESGKLFF. The CDR3, as DNA: TGTGCCAGCAGTGAAGCGGAAGAGTCAGGAAAACTGTTTTTT.

The chain has TRBV21-1 and TRBJ2-7; whether TRBD2, the table's D call, matches the DNA was not checked. TRBV21-1 is a known pseudogene. The length of the CDR3 is 9 residues. The CDR3 reads CASNGEQYF. CDR3 nucleotide sequence: TGTGCCAGCAACGGGGAGCAGTACTTC.

The gene calls are TRBV13 and TRBJ2-5, with D possibly being TRBD2 (6 bases). CDR3 length: 15 residues. CDR1 is PRHDT and CDR2 is FYEKMQ in the germline V gene (reference sequence). Trimming took off 0 bases at V and 4 bases at J, with 12 bases between the two ends. The chain's CDR3 is CASSLGNWGVETQYF. The DNA for the CDR3 is TGTGCCAGCAGCTTAGGGAACTGGGGGGTAGAGACCCAGTACTTC. Using reference TRBV13 and TRBJ2-5 for the parts outside the CDR3, the full variable domain is AAGVIQSPRHLIKEKRETATLKCYPIPRHDTVYWYQQGPGQDPQFLISFYEKMQSDKGSIPDRFSAQQFSDYHSELNMSSLELGDSALYFCASSLGNWGVETQYFGPGTRLLVL.

J is TRBJ2-7 and V is TRBV2, with a weak D call TRBD1 (6 bases). The CDR3 runs to 13 residues. CDR1 and CDR2 from the germline V gene are SNHLY and FYNNEI. Trimming stripped 6 bases from V and 2 bases from J, with 11 bases between. DNA of the CDR3: TGTGCCAGCAGCCCGGGACAACCCTACGAGCAGTACTTC. Its translation: CASSPGQPYEQYF. Using reference TRBV2 and TRBJ2-7 for the parts outside the CDR3, the full variable domain is EPEVTQTPSHQVTQMGQEVILRCVPISNHLYFYWYRQILGQKVEFLVSFYNNEISEKSEIFDDQFSVERPDGSNFTLKIRSTKLEDSAMYFCASSPGQPYEQYFGPGTRLTVT.

V is TRBV5-1 and J is TRBJ2-1; 11 positions agree with TRBD2. The V gene's germline CDR1 is SGHRS and CDR2 YFSETQ. The CDR3 runs 15 residues. J gave up 3 bases and V 7 bases, and 6 bases lay outside the gene matches. CDR3 in amino acids: CASDLGTSGYNEQFF. In nucleotides, the CDR3 is TGCGCCAGCGACCTTGGGACTAGCGGCTACAATGAGCAGTTCTTC.

J is TRBJ1-2 and V is TRBV19, with D tentatively TRBD1 (6 bases). Trimming removed 6 bases at V and 3 bases at J, with 14 bases between. Per the germline V gene, CDR1 is LNHDA and CDR2 is SQIVND (reference sequence). The CDR3 covers 14 residues. CDR3 amino acids: CASSPGQAYYGYTF. Here the CDR3 DNA reads TGTGCCAGTAGCCCGGGACAAGCCTACTATGGCTACACCTTC.

The V and J genes are TRBV18 and TRBJ2-7; D perhaps matches TRBD1 (5 bases). This CDR3 has 14 amino acids. V lost 0 bases and J lost 1, with 7 bases in between. Germline assignment: CDR1 KGHSH and CDR2 LQKENI. For the CDR3, the DNA is TGTGCCAGCTCACCACCGACAGCTTCCTACGAGCAGTACTTC. It translates to CASSPPTASYEQYF.

This chain connects TRBV6-1 to TRBJ2-7; no clear D. The CDR3 totals 13 residues. Trimming removed 2 bases at V and 2 bases at J, with 7 bases between. Germline lookup yields CDR1 MNHNS and CDR2 SASEGT. CDR3 DNA sequence: TGTGCCAGCAGTGAATGGCAACCCTACGAGCAGTACTTC. Its translation: CASSEWQPYEQYF.

In DNA, the CDR3 is TGTGCCAGCTTACGACGGACTAGCGGGGGGACCGGGGAGCTGTTTTTT. Amino acids: CASLRRTSGGTGELFF. The V gene is TRBV27, the J gene TRBJ2-2; TRBD2 aligns across 14 bases. Per germline, CDR1 MNHEY and CDR2 SMNVEV (reference sequence). This CDR3 is 16 amino acids long. V shed 8 bases and J 5 bases; nucleotides not matched to a gene: 7.

The chain couples TRBV20-1 to TRBJ1-5; a possible D gene is TRBD1 (6 bases). V lost 5 bases, J lost 12 bases, and 14 bases lay in between. This CDR3 is 11 amino acids long. Germline V gene lookup returns CDR1 DFQATT and CDR2 SNEGSKA (reference sequence). The CDR3 region has the DNA TGCAGTGCTTTGGACAGTTCTCTCCAGCATTTT. It encodes CSALDSSLQHF.

J is TRBJ1-2 and V is TRBV7-9; 7 nucleotides match TRBD1. This CDR3 has 15 amino acids. Germline lookup yields CDR1 SEHNR and CDR2 FQNEAQ (reference sequence). V shed 5 bases and J 4 bases; nucleotides not matched to a gene: 10. The CDR3 loop reads CASSIGTAHFYGYTF. The DNA for the CDR3 is TGTGCCAGCAGCATCGGGACAGCCCATTTCTATGGCTACACCTTC.

The V gene is TRBV6-1, the J gene TRBJ1-2; weak D call: TRBD1 (6 bases). Germline CDR1 MNHNS, CDR2 SASEGT. V gave up 7 bases and J gave up 2 bases, with 14 bases separating them. This CDR3 is built from 14 residues. The CDR3 loop is CASMIPGANYGYTF. The DNA for the CDR3 is TGTGCCAGCATGATTCCAGGGGCCAACTATGGCTACACCTTC.

The genes are TRBV29-1 and TRBJ2-2; D ambiguous. Trimming stripped 4 bases from V and 4 bases from J, with 4 bases between. Germline CDR1 reads SQVTM; CDR2 reads ANQGSEA. This CDR3 comprises 11 residues. In DNA, the CDR3 is TGCAGCGTTGCCATCACCGGGGAGCTGTTTTTT. The encoded protein is CSVAITGELFF.

The chain uses TRBV18 and TRBJ2-6; perhaps TRBD2 as D (5 bases). CDR3 size: 17 residues. CDR1 and CDR2 from the germline V gene are KGHSH and LQKENI. The V and J ends lost 1 base and 3 bases respectively, with 13 bases between them. In DNA form, the CDR3 reads TGTGCCAGCTCACCACAAAGAGGGCGGAATGGGGCCAACGTCCTGACTTTC. Protein: CASSPQRGRNGANVLTF.

A remark on this clone: The sample contains more than one DNA sequence encoding this CDR3. The V gene is TRBV7-2, the J gene TRBJ2-7; a possible D gene is TRBD1 (5 bases). Trimming took off 3 bases at V and 3 bases at J, with 12 bases between the two ends. Germline V gene sequence: CDR1 SGHTA, CDR2 FQGNSA. The CDR3 extends over 14 amino acids. The CDR3 nucleotides read TGTGCCAGCAGCTTCCTAGGCCAGGGCTACGAGCAGTACTTC. It is translated as CASSFLGQGYEQYF.

The rearrangement uses TRBV5-6 and TRBJ2-3, with 13 bases identical to TRBD2. Germline CDR1 reads SGHDT; CDR2 reads YYEEEE. Germline trimming cut 3 bases from V and 3 bases from J; bases unmatched to any gene: 7. The CDR3 totals 17 residues. The CDR3 reads CASSSFLLAGGTDTQYF. CDR3 DNA: TGTGCCAGCAGCTCCTTCCTACTAGCGGGGGGGACAGATACGCAGTATTTT.